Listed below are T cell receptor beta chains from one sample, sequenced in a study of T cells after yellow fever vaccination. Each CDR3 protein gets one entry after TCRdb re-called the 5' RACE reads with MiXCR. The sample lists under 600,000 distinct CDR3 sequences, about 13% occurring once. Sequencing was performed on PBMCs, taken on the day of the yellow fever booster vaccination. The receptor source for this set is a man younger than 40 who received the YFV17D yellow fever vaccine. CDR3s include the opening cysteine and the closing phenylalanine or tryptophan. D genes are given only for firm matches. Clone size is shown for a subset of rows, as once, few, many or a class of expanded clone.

cdr3_aa: CASSSDGSSYNEQFF; cdr3_nt: TGTGCCAGCAGCTCAGACGGGAGCTCCTACAATGAGCAGTTCTTC; j_call: TRBJ2-1; v_call: TRBV7-6; clone_size: few; d_call: NA
cdr3_aa: CSARGLAVKYNEQFF; cdr3_nt: TGCAGTGCCAGAGGACTAGCGGTAAAGTACAATGAGCAGTTCTTC; j_call: TRBJ2-1; v_call: TRBV20-1; clone_size: NA; d_call: TRBD2
cdr3_aa: CASSAALRGGGSGANVLTF; cdr3_nt: TGTGCCAGCTCAGCAGCTCTCAGGGGTGGAGGATCTGGGGCCAACGTCCTGACTTTC; j_call: TRBJ2-6; v_call: TRBV18; clone_size: NA; d_call: NA
cdr3_aa: CASSGDRGHNTGELFF; cdr3_nt: TGTGCCAGCAGTGGGGACAGGGGGCATAACACCGGGGAGCTGTTTTTT; j_call: TRBJ2-2; v_call: TRBV12-3/TRBV12-4; clone_size: NA; d_call: TRBD1
cdr3_aa: CASSPPPKTSKKNIQYF; cdr3_nt: TGTGCCAGCAGTCCACCCCCTAAAACTAGCAAAAAAAACATTCAGTACTTC; j_call: TRBJ2-4; v_call: TRBV28; clone_size: few; d_call: NA
cdr3_aa: CASSLTPIVQGVRTEAFF; cdr3_nt: TGTGCCAGCAGCCTTACACCCATCGTACAGGGCGTGAGGACTGAAGCTTTCTTT; j_call: TRBJ1-1; v_call: TRBV7-8; clone_size: NA; d_call: NA
cdr3_aa: CASSPTTTNEKLFF; cdr3_nt: TGTGCCAGCAGCCCCACCACAACTAATGAAAAACTGTTTTTT; j_call: TRBJ1-4; v_call: TRBV7-2; clone_size: NA; d_call: NA
cdr3_aa: CSVEFGGSQQYF; cdr3_nt: TGCAGCGTTGAATTTGGCGGGAGCCAGCAGTACTTC; j_call: TRBJ2-7; v_call: TRBV29-1; clone_size: few; d_call: TRBD2
cdr3_aa: CSASLWDRGHEQYF; cdr3_nt: TGCAGTGCTAGCCTCTGGGACAGGGGCCACGAGCAGTACTTC; j_call: TRBJ2-7; v_call: TRBV20-1; clone_size: NA; d_call: TRBD1
cdr3_aa: CASSLTLGTGELFF; cdr3_nt: TGTGCCAGCAGCTTAACGTTAGGGACCGGGGAGCTGTTTTTT; j_call: TRBJ2-2; v_call: TRBV7-3; clone_size: few; d_call: NA
cdr3_aa: CASRQLVASGANVLTF; cdr3_nt: TGTGCCAGCAGGCAATTAGTCGCGTCTGGGGCCAACGTCCTGACTTTC; j_call: TRBJ2-6; v_call: TRBV6-1; clone_size: NA; d_call: NA
cdr3_aa: CASSPLVGGTEAFF; cdr3_nt: TGTGCCAGCAGCCCGCTGGTAGGGGGCACTGAAGCTTTCTTT; j_call: TRBJ1-1; v_call: TRBV7-2; clone_size: few; d_call: NA
cdr3_aa: CASSSWGTSGSSEQFF; cdr3_nt: TGTGCCAGCAGCTCCTGGGGGACTAGCGGGAGTTCTGAGCAGTTCTTC; j_call: TRBJ2-1; v_call: TRBV13; clone_size: NA; d_call: TRBD2
cdr3_aa: CASSSRSGTQETQYF; cdr3_nt: TGTGCCAGCAGCTCTAGATCCGGGACCCAAGAGACCCAGTACTTC; j_call: TRBJ2-5; v_call: TRBV7-9; clone_size: NA; d_call: NA
cdr3_aa: CASSTTSGSPISKRYNEQFF; cdr3_nt: TGTGCCAGCAGTACTACTAGCGGGAGCCCCATCTCTAAAAGGTACAATGAGCAGTTCTTC; j_call: TRBJ2-1; v_call: TRBV3-1; clone_size: few; d_call: TRBD2
cdr3_aa: CASSLAGTSTDTQYF; cdr3_nt: TGTGCCAGCAGCTTAGCAGGGACTAGCACAGATACGCAGTATTTT; j_call: TRBJ2-3; v_call: TRBV7-2; clone_size: few; d_call: NA
cdr3_aa: CASSGAGEYEQYF; cdr3_nt: TGTGCCAGCAGTGGGGCAGGAGAGTACGAGCAGTACTTC; j_call: TRBJ2-7; v_call: TRBV28; clone_size: NA; d_call: NA
cdr3_aa: CATQDRDEQYF; cdr3_nt: TGTGCCACCCAGGACAGGGACGAGCAGTACTTC; j_call: TRBJ2-7; v_call: TRBV24-1; clone_size: NA; d_call: TRBD1
cdr3_aa: CSASKGWEQYF; cdr3_nt: TGCAGTGCCTCCAAGGGGTGGGAGCAGTACTTC; j_call: TRBJ2-7; v_call: TRBV20-1; clone_size: few; d_call: NA
cdr3_aa: CSAIPGLAYEQYF; cdr3_nt: TGCAGTGCTATCCCAGGACTAGCCTACGAGCAGTACTTC; j_call: TRBJ2-7; v_call: TRBV20-1; clone_size: NA; d_call: TRBD2
cdr3_aa: CASSDSADTQYF; cdr3_nt: TGTGCCAGTAGTGATAGCGCAGATACGCAGTATTTT; j_call: TRBJ2-3; v_call: TRBV19; clone_size: NA; d_call: NA
cdr3_aa: CASSFDGGGTYEQYF; cdr3_nt: TGTGCCAGCAGCTTCGATGGCGGGGGGACCTACGAGCAGTACTTC; j_call: TRBJ2-7; v_call: TRBV5-4; clone_size: few; d_call: TRBD2
cdr3_aa: CASSEDGINQPQHF; cdr3_nt: TGTGCCAGCAGTGAGGACGGAATCAATCAGCCCCAGCATTTT; j_call: TRBJ1-5; v_call: TRBV2; clone_size: few; d_call: NA
cdr3_aa: CASSGDRLSLYGYTF; cdr3_nt: TGTGCCAGCTCAGGGGACCGCCTATCTCTATATGGCTACACCTTC; j_call: TRBJ1-2; v_call: TRBV18; clone_size: NA; d_call: NA
cdr3_aa: CASSLSGVLFF; cdr3_nt: TGTGCCAGCAGTTTGTCGGGGGTGCTGTTTTTT; j_call: TRBJ2-2; v_call: TRBV27; clone_size: few; d_call: NA
cdr3_aa: CASSWGQGSETQYF; cdr3_nt: TGTGCCAGCAGCTGGGGGCAGGGGAGCGAGACCCAGTACTTC; j_call: TRBJ2-5; v_call: TRBV9; clone_size: few; d_call: NA
cdr3_aa: CATSDPDRARAGELFF; cdr3_nt: TGTGCCACCAGTGACCCGGACAGGGCGAGGGCCGGGGAGCTGTTTTTT; j_call: TRBJ2-2; v_call: TRBV24-1; clone_size: few; d_call: TRBD1
cdr3_aa: CASSSQGAYEQYF; cdr3_nt: TGTGCCAGCAGCTCGCAGGGAGCCTACGAGCAGTACTTC; j_call: TRBJ2-7; v_call: TRBV11-2; clone_size: many; d_call: NA
cdr3_aa: CASSGGNEQFF; cdr3_nt: TGTGCCAGCAGTGGCGGGAATGAGCAGTTCTTC; j_call: TRBJ2-1; v_call: TRBV9; clone_size: NA; d_call: NA
cdr3_aa: CSADPSGDNSYEQYF; cdr3_nt: TGCAGTGCTGACCCGAGCGGGGACAACTCCTACGAGCAGTACTTC; j_call: TRBJ2-7; v_call: TRBV20-1; clone_size: NA; d_call: NA
cdr3_aa: CSARAPGRAGETQYF; cdr3_nt: TGCAGTGCTAGAGCTCCCGGGAGGGCGGGAGAGACCCAGTACTTC; j_call: TRBJ2-5; v_call: TRBV20-1; clone_size: few; d_call: TRBD2
cdr3_aa: CASSLQGKTQYF; cdr3_nt: TGTGCCAGCAGTTTGCAGGGGAAGACCCAGTACTTC; j_call: TRBJ2-5; v_call: TRBV12-3/TRBV12-4; clone_size: NA; d_call: NA
cdr3_aa: CASSLVQTGIDEQYF; cdr3_nt: TGTGCCAGCAGCTTAGTCCAGACAGGGATCGACGAGCAGTACTTC; j_call: TRBJ2-7; v_call: TRBV7-9; clone_size: many; d_call: TRBD1
cdr3_aa: CAWSTGVLVEGYTF; cdr3_nt: TGTGCCTGGTCGACAGGGGTGCTCGTGGAGGGCTACACCTTC; j_call: TRBJ1-2; v_call: TRBV30; clone_size: NA; d_call: TRBD1
cdr3_aa: CSTSLEQPQHF; cdr3_nt: TGCAGTACCTCGTTGGAGCAGCCCCAGCATTTT; j_call: TRBJ1-5; v_call: TRBV20-1; clone_size: NA; d_call: NA
cdr3_aa: CASSRQGKEHEQYF; cdr3_nt: TGTGCCAGCTCACGACAGGGTAAGGAGCACGAGCAGTACTTC; j_call: TRBJ2-7; v_call: TRBV18; clone_size: few; d_call: TRBD1
cdr3_aa: CASSQGVNYEQYF; cdr3_nt: TGCGCCAGCAGCCAGGGGGTTAACTACGAGCAGTACTTC; j_call: TRBJ2-7; v_call: TRBV4-3; clone_size: NA; d_call: NA
cdr3_aa: CASSAQGSLYEQYF; cdr3_nt: TGTGCCAGCAGCGCACAGGGTTCACTCTACGAGCAGTACTTC; j_call: TRBJ2-7; v_call: TRBV9; clone_size: few; d_call: NA
cdr3_aa: CASSLALEETQYF; cdr3_nt: TGCGCCAGCAGCTTGGCGTTAGAGGAGACCCAGTACTTC; j_call: TRBJ2-5; v_call: TRBV5-1; clone_size: few; d_call: NA
cdr3_aa: CSANPIAVSSYNEQFF; cdr3_nt: TGCAGTGCCAACCCCATAGCGGTAAGCTCCTACAATGAGCAGTTCTTC; j_call: TRBJ2-1; v_call: TRBV20-1; clone_size: many; d_call: NA
cdr3_aa: CASTGTTGGTEAFF; cdr3_nt: TGCGCCAGTACCGGGACAACCGGAGGGACTGAAGCTTTCTTT; j_call: TRBJ1-1; v_call: TRBV5-1; clone_size: NA; d_call: NA
cdr3_aa: CAWSRDSGANVLTF; cdr3_nt: TGTGCCTGGAGTAGGGACTCTGGGGCCAACGTCCTGACTTTC; j_call: TRBJ2-6; v_call: TRBV30; clone_size: few; d_call: NA
cdr3_aa: CSARDQQGVTEAFF; cdr3_nt: TGCAGTGCTAGAGATCAGCAGGGGGTCACTGAAGCTTTCTTT; j_call: TRBJ1-1; v_call: TRBV20-1; clone_size: many; d_call: TRBD1
cdr3_aa: CSARDPRGTFGTYNEQFF; cdr3_nt: TGCAGTGCTAGAGATCCCCGCGGGACATTCGGGACCTACAATGAGCAGTTCTTC; j_call: TRBJ2-1; v_call: TRBV20-1; clone_size: NA; d_call: NA
cdr3_aa: CASSPPTAGSGRPYNEQFF; cdr3_nt: TGTGCCAGCTCACCACCGACTGCGGGTAGCGGGAGACCCTACAATGAGCAGTTCTTC; j_call: TRBJ2-1; v_call: TRBV18; clone_size: NA; d_call: TRBD2
cdr3_aa: CASSIRGGAWANVLTF; cdr3_nt: TGTGCCAGTAGTATTCGAGGGGGCGCCTGGGCCAACGTCCTGACTTTC; j_call: TRBJ2-6; v_call: TRBV19; clone_size: NA; d_call: TRBD1
cdr3_aa: CASSDSGLAGPGELFF; cdr3_nt: TGTGCCAGCAGTGACTCGGGACTAGCGGGACCCGGGGAGCTGTTTTTT; j_call: TRBJ2-2; v_call: TRBV6-4; clone_size: NA; d_call: TRBD2
cdr3_aa: CSAKAGQTFGEQYF; cdr3_nt: TGCAGTGCGAAAGCCGGACAGACCTTCGGCGAGCAGTACTTC; j_call: TRBJ2-7; v_call: TRBV20-1; clone_size: few; d_call: NA
cdr3_aa: CASSRNDGSGANVLTF; cdr3_nt: TGCGCCAGCAGCCGTAACGACGGCTCTGGGGCCAACGTCCTGACTTTC; j_call: TRBJ2-6; v_call: TRBV5-1; clone_size: NA; d_call: NA
cdr3_aa: CASSLDSEQYF; cdr3_nt: TGTGCCAGCAGCTTGGACTCCGAGCAGTACTTC; j_call: TRBJ2-7; v_call: TRBV5-4; clone_size: many; d_call: NA
cdr3_aa: CASSQDDRGNSPLHF; cdr3_nt: TGTGCCAGCAGCCAAGATGACAGGGGGAATTCACCCCTCCACTTT; j_call: TRBJ1-6; v_call: TRBV14; clone_size: few; d_call: TRBD1
cdr3_aa: CASSSRLAVSSYEQYF; cdr3_nt: TGTGCCAGCAGCTCCAGACTAGCGGTGAGCTCCTACGAGCAGTACTTC; j_call: TRBJ2-7; v_call: TRBV7-9; clone_size: NA; d_call: TRBD2
cdr3_aa: CASSQGQNNEQFF; cdr3_nt: TGTGCCAGCAGCCAAGGCCAAAACAATGAGCAGTTCTTC; j_call: TRBJ2-1; v_call: TRBV3-1; clone_size: few; d_call: NA
cdr3_aa: CSARAPGLAGDEQYF; cdr3_nt: TGCAGTGCTAGAGCTCCGGGACTAGCGGGTGATGAGCAGTACTTC; j_call: TRBJ2-7; v_call: TRBV20-1; clone_size: few; d_call: TRBD2
cdr3_aa: CASRSHDTDNQPQHF; cdr3_nt: TGTGCCAGCAGGTCGCATGACACTGACAATCAGCCCCAGCATTTT; j_call: TRBJ1-5; v_call: TRBV12-3/TRBV12-4; clone_size: few; d_call: NA
cdr3_aa: CASSGAGTSASNEQFF; cdr3_nt: TGTGCCAGCAGTGGGGCCGGGACTAGCGCTTCCAATGAGCAGTTCTTC; j_call: TRBJ2-1; v_call: TRBV25-1; clone_size: few; d_call: TRBD2
cdr3_aa: CSAPGDSFQETQYF; cdr3_nt: TGCAGTGCCCCCGGGGACAGTTTCCAAGAGACCCAGTACTTC; j_call: TRBJ2-5; v_call: TRBV20-1; clone_size: few; d_call: TRBD1
cdr3_aa: CSASRLDTQYF; cdr3_nt: TGCAGTGCTAGTCGGTTAGATACGCAGTATTTT; j_call: TRBJ2-3; v_call: TRBV20-1; clone_size: few; d_call: NA
cdr3_aa: CASSQQGIGNTIYF; cdr3_nt: TGCGCCAGCAGCCAGCAGGGGATTGGAAACACCATATATTTT; j_call: TRBJ1-3; v_call: TRBV4-3; clone_size: NA; d_call: NA
cdr3_aa: CASSQDLPSGSQYF; cdr3_nt: TGCGCCAGCAGCCAAGATCTGCCTTCCGGGTCTCAGTACTTC; j_call: TRBJ2-4; v_call: TRBV4-3; clone_size: few; d_call: NA